Below, one TCR beta chain is given with its context. Its antigen remains unidentified. No clone much larger than this one lies a single base away; base qualities are absent. For this chain, trimming is 5 bases at the V end and 5 bases at the J end, and the number of junction bases without a gene match is 12. From cysteine to phenylalanine, the CDR3 is 16 amino acids long. The sequence is cut down to CDR3 DNA, 48 bases in frame from base 1. CDR1 and CDR2 are drawn from the germline V gene: SGHVS, FNYEAQ. The data were obtained in a study of T cell repertoires in cytomegalovirus infection (dated by TCRdb to between 2019 and 2020). Regarding the study in general: The peptide stimulations were aimed at well-studied HLA-B-restricted epitopes as well as recently identified HLA-C-restricted CMV epitopes, whose presentation resists viral immunomodulation. The HLA type of each donor mattered for the analysis, because public TCR beta signatures pointed to carriage of CMV infection along with the matching HLA type. General conclusions and limits of the study: In both this cohort and an independent roughly 350-donor cohort, the cumulative frequency of public TCR beta family members distinguished carriers of CMV infection plus the relevant HLA type. The ex vivo response was dominated by HLA-C-restricted CMV-specific TCR beta clonotypes, which also provided the single most frequent clonotype in two of eight donors.

Reads for this sample came from an Illumina HiSeq 1500. The public reads were reanalyzed by TCRdb: fastp trimming at Q25, MiXCR alignment, in-frame beta chains only. A single entry per CDR3 protein holds the most common genes and DNA from its merged rows. In this sample the table shows about 110,000 distinct CDR3 sequences, about 40% of which occur a single time. About two thirds of the sample belongs to the ten largest clones. Per the publication, the treatment or condition label means: in vitro stimulation with specific CMV peptide epitopes to enrich CMV-specific T cells. The sequence was collected from a human donor in good health (CMV status not recorded). Some clones in this sample may be carry-over from other donors' samples. Sequencing used CD8+ T cells from cultured PBMCs, obtained from culture after CMV antigen stimulation. This sequence uses TRBV7-6 and TRBJ2-7; a stretch of 10 junction bases matches TRBD2. The base sequence is TGTGCCAGCAGCGCCAGGGCTGGGACTAGCGTACACGAGCAGTACTTC. It encodes CASSARAGTSVHEQYF.